This T cell receptor (beta chain) was identified in a study of blood T cell repertoires in COVID-19. Study details: Whether acute or convalescent, the COVID-19 samples came from the United States, Italy and Spain.

The V segment lost 8 bases and the J segment 3 bases; nucleotides outside the gene matches: 1. The CDR3 is made up of 13 amino acids. Germline V gene lookup returns CDR1 MNHEY and CDR2 SVGAGI. As processed by the authors: Amplification with reference gene primers provided the estimates of nucleated cell counts. Method: immunoSEQ multiplex PCR; TCRdb's copy keeps in-frame clones and lacks some. From that table come the V and J calls and clone size; the DNA was used to work out D and trimming. The profile shows some 91,000 clones, approximately 76% of them singletons. This receptor was identified in a man aged 70-80 years with acute or convalescent COVID-19. The sequenced material came from peripheral blood. J is TRBJ2-2 and V is TRBV6-5, with 9 positions matching TRBD1. The CDR3: CASRTGDTGELFF. The CDR3 DNA is TGTGCCAGCCGGACAGGGGACACCGGGGAGCTGTTTTTT.